A selection of T cell receptor beta chains follows, all from one sample in a study of technical replicates of blood from a handful of donors. The data were produced by immunoSEQ multiplex PCR, yet TCRdb's version contains in-frame clones alone and is incomplete. This repertoire shows around 72,000 clones, 95% to 98% found once; its top ten account for around 0.2%. Input material: T cells isolated from PBMCs. The receptor set was obtained from a human donor in good health. The CDR3 runs from the conserved cysteine through the conserved F or W. The order of the fields is J gene, V gene, D gene, clone size, CDR3 protein, CDR3 DNA. D genes are given only for firm matches. Rows give clone size only sometimes, using once, few, many, or a class for an expanded clone.

TRBJ2-7 | TRBV10-3 | . | once | CATEDSLSSDEQYF | TGTGCCACCGAGGACAGCCTGTCAAGCGACGAGCAGTACTTC
TRBJ1-2 | TRBV10-3 | . | . | CAISASYGYTF | TGTGCCATCAGTGCGAGCTATGGCTACACCTTC
TRBJ2-7 | TRBV7-9 | TRBD2 | . | CATSTGTSSTYEQYF | TGTGCCACCTCGACCGGGACTAGCTCGACCTACGAGCAGTACTTC
TRBJ2-3 | TRBV9 | . | . | CASSPAAGSTDTQYF | TGTGCCAGCAGCCCCGCCGCCGGGAGCACAGATACGCAGTATTTT
TRBJ1-2 | TRBV27 | . | . | CASSLQGSYGYTF | TGTGCCAGCAGTTTGCAGGGCTCCTATGGCTACACCTTC
TRBJ2-2 | TRBV15 | TRBD2 | once | CATSSGGGTGELFF | TGTGCCACCAGCTCCGGGGGGGGCACCGGGGAGCTGTTTTTT
TRBJ1-1 | TRBV28 | . | once | CASVSRGAEAFF | TGTGCCAGCGTAAGTAGAGGCGCTGAAGCTTTCTTT
TRBJ2-1 | TRBV6-5 | . | . | CASSYSIIQANEQFF | TGTGCCAGCAGTTACTCGATAATTCAAGCCAATGAGCAGTTCTTC
TRBJ1-1 | TRBV28 | TRBD1 | . | CASSSGIGQGALWVTEAFF | TGTGCCAGCAGTTCAGGGATTGGTCAGGGGGCGCTTTGGGTCACTGAAGCTTTCTTT
TRBJ1-4 | TRBV18 | TRBD1 | . | CASSPPGQGEEKLFF | TGTGCCAGCTCACCACCGGGACAGGGGGAGGAAAAACTGTTTTTT
TRBJ2-3 | TRBV6-5 | TRBD1 | few | CASRGQVSDTQYF | TGTGCCAGCAGAGGACAGGTTTCAGATACGCAGTATTTT
TRBJ2-1 | TRBV5-1 | TRBD2 | . | CASSLAEREGSRKQFF | TGCGCCAGCAGCTTGGCCGAACGGGAGGGTTCCAGGAAGCAGTTCTTC
TRBJ2-7 | TRBV6-1 | . | . | CASSEGGYYEQYF | TGTGCCAGCAGTGAAGGAGGGTACTACGAGCAGTACTTC
TRBJ1-1 | TRBV15 | . | . | CATSRSQSEGTEAFF | TGTGCCACCAGCAGATCGCAGTCAGAGGGCACTGAAGCTTTCTTT
TRBJ2-5 | TRBV29-1 | TRBD1 | . | CSVRDRVKETQYF | TGCAGCGTTCGCGACAGGGTGAAAGAGACCCAGTACTTC
TRBJ1-5 | TRBV21-1 | . | . | CASSNAPRQPFHVPQHF | TGTGCCAGCAGCAATGCGCCGCGACAGCCCTTCCATGTGCCCCAGCATTTT
TRBJ1-3 | TRBV6-1 | . | . | CASSEIGEGNTIYF | TGTGCCAGCAGTGAAATAGGGGAAGGAAACACCATATATTTT
TRBJ1-2 | TRBV30 | . | . | CAWIRNSIFGYTF | TGTGCCTGGATTAGAAACAGCATCTTCGGCTACACCTTC
TRBJ2-7 | TRBV6-1 | . | . | CASSEALGASYEQYF | TGTGCCAGCAGTGAAGCGCTGGGGGCCTCCTACGAGCAGTACTTC
TRBJ2-3 | TRBV19 | TRBD1 | . | CASSSTGAITDTQYF | TGTGCCAGTAGTTCGACAGGGGCAATAACAGATACGCAGTATTTT
TRBJ1-1 | TRBV5-1 | TRBD1 | . | CASSLGTGGFNTEAFF | TGCGCCAGCAGCTTGGGGACAGGGGGCTTCAACACTGAAGCTTTCTTT
TRBJ1-2 | TRBV27 | TRBD1 | once | CASRSGTGDSAYGYTF | TGTGCCAGCAGGAGTGGAACCGGGGACAGTGCCTATGGCTACACCTTC
TRBJ2-7 | TRBV6-6 | TRBD2 | . | CASETSGRDEQYF | TGTGCCAGCGAGACTAGCGGGAGGGACGAGCAGTACTTC
TRBJ2-5 | TRBV9 | . | once | CASSRDKETQYF | TGTGCCAGCAGCCGGGACAAAGAGACCCAGTACTTC
TRBJ2-2 | TRBV9 | TRBD1 | . | CASSVGQGAARGELFF | TGTGCCAGCAGCGTGGGGCAGGGGGCCGCCCGCGGGGAGCTGTTTTTT